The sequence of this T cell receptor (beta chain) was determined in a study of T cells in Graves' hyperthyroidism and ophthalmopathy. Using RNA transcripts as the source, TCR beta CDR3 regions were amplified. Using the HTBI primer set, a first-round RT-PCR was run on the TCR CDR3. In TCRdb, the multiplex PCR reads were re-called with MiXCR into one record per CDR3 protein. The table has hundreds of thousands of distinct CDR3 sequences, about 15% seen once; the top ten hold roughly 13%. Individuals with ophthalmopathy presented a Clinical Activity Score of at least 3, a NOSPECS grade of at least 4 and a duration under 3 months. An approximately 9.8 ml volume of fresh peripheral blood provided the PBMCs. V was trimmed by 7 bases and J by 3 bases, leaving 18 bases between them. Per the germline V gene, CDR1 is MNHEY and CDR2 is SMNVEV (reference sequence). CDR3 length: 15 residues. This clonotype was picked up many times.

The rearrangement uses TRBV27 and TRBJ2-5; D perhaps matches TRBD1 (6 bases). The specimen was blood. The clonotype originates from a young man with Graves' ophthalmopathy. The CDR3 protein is CASTASIGQKETQYF. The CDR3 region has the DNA TGTGCCAGCACCGCTTCCATAGGACAGAAAGAGACCCAGTACTTC.